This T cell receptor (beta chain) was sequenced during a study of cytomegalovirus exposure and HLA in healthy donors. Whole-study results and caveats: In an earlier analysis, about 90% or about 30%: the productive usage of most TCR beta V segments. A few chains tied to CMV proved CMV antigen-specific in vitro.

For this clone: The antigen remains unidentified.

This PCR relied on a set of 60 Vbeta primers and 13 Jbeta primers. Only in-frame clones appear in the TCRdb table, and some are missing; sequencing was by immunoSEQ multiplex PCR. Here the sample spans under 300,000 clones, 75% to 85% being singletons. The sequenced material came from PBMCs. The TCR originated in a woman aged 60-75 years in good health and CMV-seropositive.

The CDR3 protein is CASSLDRGGQPQHF. The CDR3, as DNA: TGTGCCAGCAGCTTAGATCGGGGAGGTCAGCCCCAGCATTTT. The chain recombines TRBV7-8 with TRBJ1-5, with D unresolved. Trimming cost V 1 base and J 6 bases, with 10 bases left between them. CDR3 length equals 14 residues. Per germline, CDR1 SGHVS and CDR2 FQNEAQ.